A single sample gave rise to the 26 T cell receptor beta chains below, sequenced in a study of blood T cell repertoires in COVID-19. Generated by immunoSEQ multiplex PCR, the TCRdb table keeps only in-frame clones and is missing some. The sample comprises fewer than 250,000 clones, 75% to 85% of which are singletons, and approximately 9.6% rests with the top ten. The sequencing sample was made of PBMCs or T cells enriched from blood (not recorded which). The receptors were gathered from a woman in her 50s with acute COVID-19.

The chain links TRBV19 to TRBJ2-1, with TRBD1 matching 9 bases. The germline V gene has CDR1 LNHDA and CDR2 SQIVND (reference sequence). Germline trimming cut 6 bases from V and 5 bases from J; bases unmatched to any gene: 2. This CDR3 has 13 amino acids. CDR3 amino acids: CASRDRGHNEQFF. DNA for the CDR3: TGTGCCAGTAGGGACAGGGGACACAATGAGCAGTTCTTC.

The rearrangement uses TRBV19 and TRBJ1-1; D call uncertain. The germline V gene encodes CDR1 LNHDA and CDR2 SQIVND (reference sequence). The CDR3 consists of 15 residues. V was cut by 3 bases and J by 4 bases, with 15 bases left in between. CDR3 region: CASSIDLSGFTEAFF. CDR3 DNA sequence: TGTGCCAGTAGTATCGACCTATCGGGTTTCACTGAAGCTTTCTTT. Full variable domain (rest looked up from reference TRBV19 and TRBJ1-1): DGGITQSPKYLFRKEGQNVTLSCEQNLNHDAMYWYRQDPGQGLRLIYYSQIVNDFQKGDIAEGYSVSREKKESFPLTVTSAQKNPTAFYLCASSIDLSGFTEAFFGQGTRLTVV.

The V call is TRBV21-1, the J call TRBJ1-3. TRBV21-1 is a known pseudogene. The length of the CDR3 is 15 residues. The CDR3 here is CASSEGPRPGNTIYF. The CDR3 nucleotides read TGTGCCAGCAGCGAGGGCCCAAGGCCAGGAAACACCATATATTTT.

The V call is TRBV29-1, the J call TRBJ1-2, with 8 positions matching TRBD1. Germline V lookup: CDR1 SQVTM, CDR2 ANQGSEA. The CDR3 has 14 residues. The ends lost 6 bases at V and 7 bases at J; junction bases unmatched: 13. The CDR3 region is CSVSRGRGIGGYTF. The CDR3 DNA reads TGCAGCGTATCCAGGGGGCGGGGGATAGGTGGCTACACCTTC.

This chain uses TRBV5-1 with TRBJ2-3, with TRBD1 matching 8 bases. The CDR3 runs to 15 residues. Germline V gives CDR1 SGHRS, CDR2 YFSETQ. J lost 5 bases, V lost 2 bases, and 7 bases had no gene match. CDR3 sequence (DNA): TGCGCCAGCAGCTTAAGGACAGGGTCAGGAGATACGCAGTATTTT. This gives the protein CASSLRTGSGDTQYF. Full variable domain (rest looked up from reference TRBV5-1 and TRBJ2-3): KAGVTQTPRYLIKTRGQQVTLSCSPISGHRSVSWYQQTPGQGLQFLFEYFSETQRNKGNFPGRFSGRQFSNSRSEMNVSTLELGDSALYLCASSLRTGSGDTQYFGPGTRLTVL.

This clone was seen once. The J gene is TRBJ1-1, the V gene TRBV19, with D unclear. The CDR3 consists of 11 residues. V dropped 6 bases and J dropped 7 bases, with 9 bases sitting between them. Looked up from germline, CDR1 is LNHDA and CDR2 is SQIVND (reference sequence). CDR3: CASRFRSEAFF. CDR3 sequence (DNA): TGTGCCAGTAGATTTAGGAGTGAAGCTTTCTTT.

CDR3 residues: CASREGGLNEQFF. The CDR3 DNA sequence: TGTGCCAGCAGAGAGGGGGGGTTGAATGAGCAGTTCTTC. The V and J genes are TRBV11-1 and TRBJ2-1; a weak D match, TRBD2 (7 bases). CDR3 length: 13 residues. Germline V lookup: CDR1 SGHAT, CDR2 FQDESV (reference sequence). Deletions cut 6 bases from V and 7 bases from J, with 13 bases between.

This clone has a single count. The chain employs TRBV9 and TRBJ1-5, with a tentative D call TRBD1 (6 bases). Trimming removed 1 base from V and 7 bases from J, with 15 bases in between. Germline-derived CDR1 and CDR2 are SGDLS and YYNGEE. This CDR3 has 15 residues. CDR3 DNA: TGTGCCAGCAGCGTAACAGGGACACCCGGACAGCCCCAGCATTTT. Its protein product is CASSVTGTPGQPQHF.

This chain uses TRBV6-2 or TRBV6-3 with TRBJ1-1, with D possibly TRBD1 on 5 matching bases. Trimming left V 2 bases short and J 4 bases short, with 11 bases between. The CDR3 runs to 14 residues. Germline V gene sequence: CDR1 MNHEY, CDR2 SVGEGT. The CDR3 region has the DNA TGTGCCAGCAGTTACGGGGGGGACGTCACTGAAGCTTTCTTT. Translating it yields CASSYGGDVTEAFF.

This clone has just a few counts. The chain has TRBV10-2 and TRBJ1-1; 7 bases map to TRBD1. CDR1 is WSHSY and CDR2 is SAAADI in the germline V gene. CDR3 length: 15 amino acids. V dropped 4 bases and J dropped 1; count of bases not matched to a gene: 6. In nucleotides, the CDR3 is TGCGCCAGCAGTGGGACGGGACAGCCGAACACTGAAGCTTTCTTT. Protein: CASSGTGQPNTEAFF.

This chain connects TRBV6-5 to TRBJ2-1; D may be TRBD2 (5 bases). The V end was cut by 8 bases, the J end by 7 bases, with 9 bases between. CDR3 size: 11 residues. The germline V gene encodes CDR1 MNHEY and CDR2 SVGAGI. As DNA, the CDR3 is TGTGCCAGCTCCCGAGGGAATGAGCAGTTCTTC. Protein sequence: CASSRGNEQFF.

V usage is TRBV4-3 and J usage is TRBJ2-2; D unresolved. The CDR3 is 14 amino acids. Per the germline V gene, CDR1 is LGHNA and CDR2 is YSLEER. V was cut by 6 bases and J by 5 bases, with 13 bases left in between. CDR3 in DNA: TGCGCCAGCAGACTGTCTGAAGTAACCGGGGAGCTGTTTTTT. Protein product: CASRLSEVTGELFF.

This clone was recorded once. V is TRBV7-2 and J is TRBJ2-1; tentatively, D is TRBD2 (6 bases). V was cut by 5 bases and J by 2 bases, with 10 bases left in between. This CDR3 spans 14 amino acids. CDR1 is SGHTA, CDR2 FQGNSA, per germline. The CDR3 sequence: CASSPGDPYNEQFF. The CDR3 DNA sequence: TGTGCCAGCAGCCCGGGGGACCCCTACAATGAGCAGTTCTTC.

This chain joins TRBV3-1 (or the pseudogene TRBV3-2) and TRBJ1-1; D unresolved. Germline CDR1 and CDR2: LGHDT and YNNKEL (reference sequence). Between the trimmed V and J ends, which lost 0 bases and 5 bases, there was a span of 10 bases. This CDR3 is 14 amino acids long. The CDR3 spells CASSQEFAGTEAFF. Written as DNA, the CDR3 is TGTGCCAGCAGCCAAGAGTTTGCCGGGACTGAAGCTTTCTTT.

The chain carries TRBV19 and TRBJ1-1, with TRBD1 identical over 8 bases. The germline V gene encodes CDR1 LNHDA and CDR2 SQIVND (reference sequence). V lost 3 bases and J lost 2; bases outside the gene matches: 2. The CDR3 covers 14 residues. CDR3: CASSMDRANTEAFF. The CDR3 nucleotides read TGTGCCAGTAGTATGGACAGGGCCAACACTGAAGCTTTCTTT.

This chain links TRBV6-5 with TRBJ1-1; 8 bases line up with TRBD1. With V trimmed by 6 bases and J by 4 bases, 10 bases remained unmatched. The length of the CDR3 is 15 residues. Germline CDR1 is MNHEY and CDR2 is SVGAGI. CDR3 region: CASSIGQGGVTEAFF. The DNA of the CDR3 is TGTGCCAGCAGCATAGGACAGGGCGGAGTCACTGAAGCTTTCTTT.

The chain has TRBV5-8 and TRBJ1-6; 7 bases map to TRBD1. V lost 4 bases to trimming and J lost 6 bases; unmatched junction nucleotides: 4. CDR1 SGHTS and CDR2 YDEGEE come from the germline V gene. The CDR3 length is 14 residues. The CDR3 bases are TGTGCCAGCAGCGCGGGACAGTCTAATTCACCCCTCCACTTT. Translation gives CASSAGQSNSPLHF.

The chain couples TRBV6-5 to TRBJ1-6, with D possibly being TRBD1 (6 bases). Germline CDR1 reads MNHEY; CDR2 reads SVGAGI. The CDR3 extends over 15 amino acids. Trimming left V 2 bases short and J 10 bases short, with 15 bases between. The CDR3 reads CASSYRSGGKSPLHF. The CDR3 bases are TGTGCCAGCAGTTACCGGTCGGGGGGCAAGTCACCCCTCCACTTT.

This clone was observed a handful of times. This chain joins TRBV6-1 and TRBJ1-2; weak D call: TRBD1 (6 bases). Germline loops: CDR1 MNHNS, CDR2 SASEGT. This CDR3 contains 13 residues. The V and J ends lost 3 bases and 4 bases respectively, with 9 bases between them. CDR3 sequence: CASSDQGFYGYTF. CDR3 nucleotide sequence: TGTGCCAGCAGTGATCAGGGGTTCTATGGCTACACCTTC.

This clone was detected a few times. The V call is TRBV6-5, the J call TRBJ2-3; TRBD2 might be the D (6 bases). This CDR3 is built from 14 residues. Germline V lookup: CDR1 MNHEY, CDR2 SVGAGI. Trimming took 6 bases from V and 1 from J, leaving 11 bases between them. As DNA, the CDR3 is TGTGCCAGCAGCCGGGACTCTCGCACAGATACGCAGTATTTT. It codes for CASSRDSRTDTQYF.

The gene calls are TRBV6-1 and TRBJ2-6; perhaps TRBD1 as D (6 bases). Trimming took off 3 bases at V and 0 bases at J, with 15 bases between the two ends. CDR3 size: 18 residues. In germline, CDR1 is MNHNS, CDR2 SASEGT. The CDR3 sequence is CASSERQGIRSGANVLTF. The DNA of the CDR3 is TGTGCCAGCAGTGAGCGGCAGGGGATACGCTCTGGGGCCAACGTCCTGACTTTC.

V is TRBV9 and J is TRBJ2-2; 10 positions agree with TRBD2. In germline, CDR1 is SGDLS, CDR2 YYNGEE. This CDR3 region has 15 residues. V was clipped by 2 bases and J by 5 bases; unmatched bases: 3. CDR3 residues: CASSVSLAGTGELFF. The DNA of the CDR3 is TGTGCCAGCAGCGTTTCACTAGCGGGGACCGGGGAGCTGTTTTTT. The full variable domain, in which reference TRBV9 and TRBJ2-2 provide the parts outside the CDR3, is DSGVTQTPKHLITATGQRVTLRCSPRSGDLSVYWYQQSLDQGLQFLIQYYNGEERAKGNILERFSAQQFPDLHSELNLSSLELGDSALYFCASSVSLAGTGELFFGEGSRLTVL.

This sequence joins TRBV6-2 or TRBV6-3 and TRBJ1-5, with a possible D match to TRBD1 (6 bases). Looked up from germline, CDR1 is MNHEY and CDR2 is SVGEGT. The CDR3 covers 16 residues. V lost 2 bases, J lost 0 bases, and 11 bases lay in between. CDR3 nucleotides: TGTGCCAGCAGTTACCCAACAGGGTATAGCAATCAGCCCCAGCATTTT. Encoded protein: CASSYPTGYSNQPQHF.

The chain links TRBV5-1 to TRBJ1-6; D is perhaps TRBD1 (6 bases). Trimming stripped 5 bases from V and 7 bases from J, with 16 bases between. The germline V gene has CDR1 SGHRS and CDR2 YFSETQ. This CDR3 has 15 residues. Written as DNA, the CDR3 is TGCGCCAGCAGGTCAAGTACAGGGTCAAATTCACCCCTCCACTTT. This encodes CASRSSTGSNSPLHF.

This rearrangement joins TRBV5-4 to TRBJ2-2; no reliable D call. Looked up from germline, CDR1 is SGHNT and CDR2 is YYREEE (reference sequence). V dropped 3 bases and J dropped 3 bases, with 6 bases sitting between them. This CDR3 comprises 13 residues. CDR3 sequence: CASSSSDTGELFF. The CDR3 coding sequence is TGTGCCAGCAGCTCCTCAGACACCGGGGAGCTGTTTTTT.

CDR3 sequence (DNA): TGTGCCAGTAGCCGGGACAGGTACAATGAGCAGTTCTTC. This gives the protein CASSRDRYNEQFF. The chain carries TRBV19 and TRBJ2-1; 8 bases fit TRBD1. V shed 6 bases and J 4 bases; nucleotides not matched to a gene: 2. This CDR3 spans 13 amino acids. Germline CDR1 reads LNHDA; CDR2 reads SQIVND (reference sequence).